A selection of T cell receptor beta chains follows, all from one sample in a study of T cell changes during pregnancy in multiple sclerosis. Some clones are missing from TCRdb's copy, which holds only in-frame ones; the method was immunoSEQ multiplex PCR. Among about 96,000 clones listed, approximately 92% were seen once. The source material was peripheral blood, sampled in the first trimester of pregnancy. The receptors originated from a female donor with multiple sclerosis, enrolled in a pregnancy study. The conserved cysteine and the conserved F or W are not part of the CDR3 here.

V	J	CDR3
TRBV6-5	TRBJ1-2	ASSYGQGVINYGYT
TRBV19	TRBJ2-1	ASSSQGFYNEQF
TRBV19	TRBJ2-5	ASSQGAQETQY
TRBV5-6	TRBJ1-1	ASSWGRTEAF
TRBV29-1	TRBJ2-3	STQQNRGGTDTQY
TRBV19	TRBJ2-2	ASSISQGSGELF
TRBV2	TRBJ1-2	ASSELRANGYT
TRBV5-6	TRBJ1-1	ASSLIRDKNTEAF
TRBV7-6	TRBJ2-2	ASSLDWGAGELF
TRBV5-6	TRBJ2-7	ASSFGLAGYEQY
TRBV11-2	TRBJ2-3	ASSLVTGVSGTDTQY
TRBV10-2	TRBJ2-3	ASRTGPGADTQY
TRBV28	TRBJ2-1	ASSLSSWNEQF
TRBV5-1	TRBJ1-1	ASSLLQGLSPNTEAF
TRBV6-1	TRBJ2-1	ASSELGTSRSSYNEQF
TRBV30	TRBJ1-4	AWSAGQGYEKLF
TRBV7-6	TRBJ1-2	ASSLTPGQGYGYT
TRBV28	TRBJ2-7	ASSSPLRTSGKSSYEQY
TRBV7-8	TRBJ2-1	ASSLAYRGSRNEQF
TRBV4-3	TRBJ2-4	ASSQGQLAGNIQY
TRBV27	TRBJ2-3	ASRGLAYTDTQY
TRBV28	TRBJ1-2	ASSPLGLVPGYT
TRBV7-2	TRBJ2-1	ASSPWTSGRAGEQF
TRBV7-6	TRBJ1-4	ASSSRTGEFGKLF
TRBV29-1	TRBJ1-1	SVIWRQVWVGNTEAF
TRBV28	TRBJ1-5	ASSLRQGLGSNQPQH
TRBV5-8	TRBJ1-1	ATGVGNFRDTEAF
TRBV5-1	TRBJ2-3	ASSSGTGGASSTQY
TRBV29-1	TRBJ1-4	SVEQGGQLNEKLF
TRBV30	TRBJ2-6	AWSSGTGANVLT